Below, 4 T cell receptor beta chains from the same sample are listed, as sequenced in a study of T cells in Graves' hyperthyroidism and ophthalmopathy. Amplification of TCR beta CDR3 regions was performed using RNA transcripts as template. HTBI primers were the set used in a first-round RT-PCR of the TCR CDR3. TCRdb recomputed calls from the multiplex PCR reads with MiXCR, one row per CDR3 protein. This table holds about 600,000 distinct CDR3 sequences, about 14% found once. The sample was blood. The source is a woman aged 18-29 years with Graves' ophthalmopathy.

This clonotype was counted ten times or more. The CDR3 spells CASSLVFSTGGSTDTQYF. The DNA of the CDR3 is TGTGCCAGCAGCTTAGTGTTTTCTACGGGAGGGAGCACAGATACGCAGTATTTT. This sequence joins TRBV7-2 and TRBJ2-3; 8 bases agree with TRBD2. Trimming at V came to 1 base and at J to 0 bases, leaving 9 bases not matched to a gene. Germline V gene data show CDR1 as SGHTA and CDR2 as FQGNSA. This CDR3 region has 18 residues.

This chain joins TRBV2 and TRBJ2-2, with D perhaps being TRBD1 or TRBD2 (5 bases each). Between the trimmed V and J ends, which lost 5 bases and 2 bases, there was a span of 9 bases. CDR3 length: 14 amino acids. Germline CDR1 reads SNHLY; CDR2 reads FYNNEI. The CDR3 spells CASSRGANTGELFF. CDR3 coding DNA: TGTGCCAGCAGTAGAGGGGCCAACACCGGGGAGCTGTTTTTT. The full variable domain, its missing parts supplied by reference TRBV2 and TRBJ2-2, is EPEVTQTPSHQVTQMGQEVILRCVPISNHLYFYWYRQILGQKVEFLVSFYNNEISEKSEIFDDQFSVERPDGSNFTLKIRSTKLEDSAMYFCASSRGANTGELFFGEGSRLTVL.

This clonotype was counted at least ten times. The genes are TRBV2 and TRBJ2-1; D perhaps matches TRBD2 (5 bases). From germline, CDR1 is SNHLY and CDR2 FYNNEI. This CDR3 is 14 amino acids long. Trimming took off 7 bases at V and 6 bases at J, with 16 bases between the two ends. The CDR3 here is CASTQEWAGNEQFF. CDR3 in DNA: TGTGCCAGCACTCAAGAGTGGGCGGGCAATGAGCAGTTCTTC. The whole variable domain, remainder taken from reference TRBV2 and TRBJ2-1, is EPEVTQTPSHQVTQMGQEVILRCVPISNHLYFYWYRQILGQKVEFLVSFYNNEISEKSEIFDDQFSVERPDGSNFTLKIRSTKLEDSAMYFCASTQEWAGNEQFFGPGTRLTVL.

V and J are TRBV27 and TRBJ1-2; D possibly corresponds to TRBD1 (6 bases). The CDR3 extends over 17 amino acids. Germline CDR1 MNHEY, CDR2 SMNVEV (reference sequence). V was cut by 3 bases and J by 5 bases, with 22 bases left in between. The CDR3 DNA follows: TGTGCCAGCAGTTTCCTAGGGGGGCCGACAGGATCATATGGCTACACCTTC. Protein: CASSFLGGPTGSYGYTF.